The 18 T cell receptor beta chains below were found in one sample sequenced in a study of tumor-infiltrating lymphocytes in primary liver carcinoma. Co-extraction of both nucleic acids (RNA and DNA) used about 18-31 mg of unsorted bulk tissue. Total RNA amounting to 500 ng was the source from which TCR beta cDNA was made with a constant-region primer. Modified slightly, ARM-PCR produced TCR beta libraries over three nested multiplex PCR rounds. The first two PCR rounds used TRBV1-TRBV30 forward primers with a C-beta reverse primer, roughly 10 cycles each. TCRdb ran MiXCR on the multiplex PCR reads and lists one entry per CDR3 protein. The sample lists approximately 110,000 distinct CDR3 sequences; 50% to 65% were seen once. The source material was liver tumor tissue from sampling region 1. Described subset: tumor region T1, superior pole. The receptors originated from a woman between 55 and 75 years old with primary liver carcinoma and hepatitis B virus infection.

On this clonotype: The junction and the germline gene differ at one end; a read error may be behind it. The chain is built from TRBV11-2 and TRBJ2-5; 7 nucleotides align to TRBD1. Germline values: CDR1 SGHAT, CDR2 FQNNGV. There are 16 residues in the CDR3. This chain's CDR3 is CVSSLEGQAFSETKYF. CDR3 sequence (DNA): TGTGTCAGCAGCCTAGAAGGACAGGCTTTTTCGGAGACCAAGTACTTC.

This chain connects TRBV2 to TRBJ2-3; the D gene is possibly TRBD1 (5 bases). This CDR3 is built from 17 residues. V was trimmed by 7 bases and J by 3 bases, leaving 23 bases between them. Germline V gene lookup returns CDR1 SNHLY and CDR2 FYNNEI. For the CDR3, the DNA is TGTGCCAGCATCGGAAGGGGTAGATATAATGGGACAGATACGCAGTATTTT. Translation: CASIGRGRYNGTDTQYF.

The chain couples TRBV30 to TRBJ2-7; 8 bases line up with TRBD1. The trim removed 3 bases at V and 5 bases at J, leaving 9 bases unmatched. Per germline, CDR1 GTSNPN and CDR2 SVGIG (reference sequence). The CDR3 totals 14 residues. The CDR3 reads CAWRFKDRVNEQYF. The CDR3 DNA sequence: TGTGCCTGGAGATTCAAGGACAGGGTCAACGAGCAGTACTTC.

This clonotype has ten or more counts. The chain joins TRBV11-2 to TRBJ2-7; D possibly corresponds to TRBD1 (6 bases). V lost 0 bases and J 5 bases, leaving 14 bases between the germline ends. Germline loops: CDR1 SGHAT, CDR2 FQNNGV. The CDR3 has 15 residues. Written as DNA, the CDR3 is TGTGCCAGCAGCTTAGACACCCCGAGGGGGAACGAGCAGTACTTC. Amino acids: CASSLDTPRGNEQYF.

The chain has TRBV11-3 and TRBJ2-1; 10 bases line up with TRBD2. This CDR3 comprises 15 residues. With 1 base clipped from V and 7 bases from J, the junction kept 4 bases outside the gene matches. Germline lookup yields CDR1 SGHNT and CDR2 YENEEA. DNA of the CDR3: TGTGCCAGCAGCTTAGTGACTAGCGGGCAGAATGAGCAGTTCTTC. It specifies CASSLVTSGQNEQFF.

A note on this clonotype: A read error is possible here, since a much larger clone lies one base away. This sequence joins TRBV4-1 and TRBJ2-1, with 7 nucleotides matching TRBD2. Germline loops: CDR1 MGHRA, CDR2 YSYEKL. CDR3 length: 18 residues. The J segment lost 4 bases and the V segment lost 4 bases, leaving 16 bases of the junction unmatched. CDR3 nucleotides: TGCGCCAGCAGCCCCAACCCAACTAGCCGGGAGGTTTACAATGAGCAGTTCTTC. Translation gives CASSPNPTSREVYNEQFF.

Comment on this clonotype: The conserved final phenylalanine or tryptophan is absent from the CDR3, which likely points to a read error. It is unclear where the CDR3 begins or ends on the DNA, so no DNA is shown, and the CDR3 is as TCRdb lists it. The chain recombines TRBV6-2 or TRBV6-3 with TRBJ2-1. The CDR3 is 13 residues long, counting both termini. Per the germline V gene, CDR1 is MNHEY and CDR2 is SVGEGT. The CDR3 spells CASRVTANNEHFI.

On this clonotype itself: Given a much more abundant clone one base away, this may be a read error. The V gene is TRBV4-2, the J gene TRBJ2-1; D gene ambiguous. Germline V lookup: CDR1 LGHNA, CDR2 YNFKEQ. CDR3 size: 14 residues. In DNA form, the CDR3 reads TGTGTCAGCAGCCAAGCCCCCTCGGATAGGAAGCAGTTCTTC. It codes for CVSSQAPSDRKQFF.

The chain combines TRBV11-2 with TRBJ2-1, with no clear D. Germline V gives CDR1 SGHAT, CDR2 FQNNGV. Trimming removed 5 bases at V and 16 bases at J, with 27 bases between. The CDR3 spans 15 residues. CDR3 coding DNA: TGTGCCAGCAGCCAAGGACCTAACCAATATAATGAGCGATTCTTC. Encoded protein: CASSQGPNQYNERFF.

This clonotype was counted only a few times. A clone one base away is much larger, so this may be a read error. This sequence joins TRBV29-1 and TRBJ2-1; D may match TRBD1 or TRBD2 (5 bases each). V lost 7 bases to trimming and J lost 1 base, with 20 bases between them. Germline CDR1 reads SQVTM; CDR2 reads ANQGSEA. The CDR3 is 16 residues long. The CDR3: CSGTGPGAGSYNEQFF. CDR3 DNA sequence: TGCAGCGGCACAGGTCCCGGGGCTGGGTCCTACAATGAGCAGTTCTTC.

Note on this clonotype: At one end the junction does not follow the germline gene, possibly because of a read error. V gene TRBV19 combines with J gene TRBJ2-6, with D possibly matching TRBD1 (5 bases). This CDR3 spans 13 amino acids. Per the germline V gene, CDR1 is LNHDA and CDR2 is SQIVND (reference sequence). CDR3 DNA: TGTGCCAGTAGTACGGAAGGGGCCAACATCCTGACTTTC. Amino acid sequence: CASSTEGANILTF.

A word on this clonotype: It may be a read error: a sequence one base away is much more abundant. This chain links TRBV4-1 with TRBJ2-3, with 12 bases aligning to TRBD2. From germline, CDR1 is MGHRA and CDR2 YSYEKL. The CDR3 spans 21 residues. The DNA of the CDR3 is TGCGCCAGCAGCCAATCGATCTTGTCGCTAGCGGGAGGGCCCAGCACAGATACGAAGTATTTT. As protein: CASSQSILSLAGGPSTDTKYF.

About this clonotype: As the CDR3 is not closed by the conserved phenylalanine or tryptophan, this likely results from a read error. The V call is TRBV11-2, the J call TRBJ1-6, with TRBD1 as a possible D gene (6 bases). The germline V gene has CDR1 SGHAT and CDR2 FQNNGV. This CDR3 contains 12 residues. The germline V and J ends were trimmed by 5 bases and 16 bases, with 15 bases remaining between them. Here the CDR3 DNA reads TGTGCCAGCAGCCCCGGGACATGGGAGCTCCACCTT. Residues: CASSPGTWELHL.

CDR3 coding DNA: TGTGCCAGCAGCCCCTGGGGGACTAGCGGGGGGAGGTCCTACGAGCAGTACTTC. Residues: CASSPWGTSGGRSYEQYF. The chain links TRBV11-2 to TRBJ2-7; the match to TRBD2 covers 15 bases. Unmatched junction bases numbered 9, after V lost 5 bases and J lost 1 base. In germline, CDR1 is SGHAT, CDR2 FQNNGV. The CDR3 length is 18 residues.

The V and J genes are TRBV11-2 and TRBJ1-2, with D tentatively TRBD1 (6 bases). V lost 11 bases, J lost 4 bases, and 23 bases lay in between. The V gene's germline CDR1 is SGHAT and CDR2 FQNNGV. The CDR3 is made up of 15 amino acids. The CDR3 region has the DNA TGTGCCGCCAGCTTAGCCGGAACAGGGCCCTATGGCTACACCTTC. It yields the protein CAASLAGTGPYGYTF.

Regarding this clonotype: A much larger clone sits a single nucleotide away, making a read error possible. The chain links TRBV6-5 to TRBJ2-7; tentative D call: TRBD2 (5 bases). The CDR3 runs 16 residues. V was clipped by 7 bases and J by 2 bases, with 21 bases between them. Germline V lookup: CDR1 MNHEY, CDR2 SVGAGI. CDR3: CASTSRDWRMTYEQYF. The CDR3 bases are TGTGCCAGCACTTCCCGGGATTGGCGAATGACCTACGAGCAGTACTTC.

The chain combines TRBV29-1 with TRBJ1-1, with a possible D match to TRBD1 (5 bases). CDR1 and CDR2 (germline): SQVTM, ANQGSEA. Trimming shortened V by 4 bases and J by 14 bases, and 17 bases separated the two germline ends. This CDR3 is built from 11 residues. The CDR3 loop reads CSVGKGGETFF. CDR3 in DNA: TGCAGCGTTGGGAAGGGAGGGGAAACATTCTTT.

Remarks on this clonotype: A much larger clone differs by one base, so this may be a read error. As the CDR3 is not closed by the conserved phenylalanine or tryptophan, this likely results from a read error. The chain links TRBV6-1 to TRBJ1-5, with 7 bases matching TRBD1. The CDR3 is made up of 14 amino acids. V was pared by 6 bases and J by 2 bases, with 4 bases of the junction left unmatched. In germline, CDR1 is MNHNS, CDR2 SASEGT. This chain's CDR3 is CASSGTGGNQPQHL. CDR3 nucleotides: TGTGCCAGCAGCGGAACAGGGGGCAATCAGCCCCAGCATCTT.